This section outlines one TCR beta chain sequence together with its context. The data derive from a study of blood T cell repertoires in COVID-19. The CDR3 runs to 14 residues. CDR1 PRHDT and CDR2 FYEKMQ come from the germline V gene (reference sequence). Deletions cut 5 bases from V and 6 bases from J, with 16 bases between. TCRdb's copy holds only in-frame clones and misses some; the assay was immunoSEQ multiplex PCR. This sample yields roughly 67,000 clones, of which about 86% are seen a single time; over 4% belongs to the top ten. The gene calls are TRBV13 and TRBJ2-5; D remains ambiguous. Sequencing was carried out using peripheral blood. The receptor was derived from a middle-aged man with acute or convalescent COVID-19. This chain's CDR3 is CASSLIVEPKTQYF. CDR3 coding DNA: TGTGCCAGCAGCCTCATAGTCGAACCGAAGACCCAGTACTTC.